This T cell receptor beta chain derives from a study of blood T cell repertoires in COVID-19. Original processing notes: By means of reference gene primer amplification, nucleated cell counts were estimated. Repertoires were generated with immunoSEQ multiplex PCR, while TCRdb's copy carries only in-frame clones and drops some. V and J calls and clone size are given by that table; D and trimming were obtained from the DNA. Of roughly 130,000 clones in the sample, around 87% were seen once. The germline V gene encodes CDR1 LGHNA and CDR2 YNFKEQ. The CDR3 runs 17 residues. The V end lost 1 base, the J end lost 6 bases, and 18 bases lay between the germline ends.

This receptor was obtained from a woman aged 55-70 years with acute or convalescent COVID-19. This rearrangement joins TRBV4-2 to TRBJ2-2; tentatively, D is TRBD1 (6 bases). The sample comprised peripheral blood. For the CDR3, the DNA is TGTGCCAGCAGCCAAGTCCAGAGGGGGAGCGGCGCCGGGGAGCTGTTTTTT. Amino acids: CASSQVQRGSGAGELFF.